The rows below give T cell receptor beta chains drawn from one sample of a study of T cell responses to AZD1222 COVID-19 vaccine. The assay was immunoSEQ multiplex PCR, and TCRdb's table has in-frame clones only and misses some. The sample holds 95,000 to 150,000 clones; around 82% are singletons and the top ten take 6.2%. The starting material was peripheral blood, obtained on day 0 of AZD1222 vaccination. These receptors all stem from an adult in good health. Both conserved end residues are part of each CDR3. D genes are given only for firm matches. Expanded clones are given a class, and other clones once, few, many or no size at all.

D	V	size	J	DNA	CDR3
TRBD1	TRBV4-2	NA	TRBJ1-5	TGTGCCAGCAGCCCAGGGACGAGGCCGACAGGGACCGTAGTCCGCAATCAGCCCCAGCATTTT	CASSPGTRPTGTVVRNQPQHF
NA	TRBV19	NA	TRBJ2-7	TGTGCCAGTAGTGAAGGAGAGTACGAGCAGTACTTC	CASSEGEYEQYF
NA	TRBV15	NA	TRBJ1-1	TGTGCCACCAGCAGAGAAACGAACACTGAAGCTTTCTTT	CATSRETNTEAFF
NA	TRBV12-3/TRBV12-4	NA	TRBJ2-5	TGTGCCAGCACCCTCGACGGACCTGAGACCCAGTACTTC	CASTLDGPETQYF
TRBD2	TRBV2	few	TRBJ2-5	TGTGCCAGCAGTCCTCTAGCGGGGGGGCCGGAGACCCAGTACTTC	CASSPLAGGPETQYF
TRBD1	TRBV4-1	NA	TRBJ2-7	TGCGCCAGCAGCGCCCCGGGACAGTCCTACGAGCAGTACTTC	CASSAPGQSYEQYF
NA	TRBV19	few	TRBJ2-3	TGTGCCAGTAGTAAGGGGATTTGGGATACGCAGTATTTT	CASSKGIWDTQYF
NA	TRBV7-6	NA	TRBJ2-7	TGTGCCAGCAGCTTTTCCTACGAGCAGTACTTC	CASSFSYEQYF
TRBD1	TRBV2	NA	TRBJ1-4	TGTGCCAGCAAGGGACAGGGTCTATCGACTGAAAAACTGTTTTTT	CASKGQGLSTEKLFF
NA	TRBV7-8	NA	TRBJ1-4	TGTGCCAGCAGCGAGGGGCTGGGTACTGAAAAACTGTTTTTT	CASSEGLGTEKLFF
NA	TRBV28	NA	TRBJ2-5	TGTGCCAGCAAATCGTACAGGGTTGACGGGACCCAGTACTTC	CASKSYRVDGTQYF
NA	TRBV6-6	NA	TRBJ2-5	TGTGCCAGCAGTCGTTCCAGCCAAGAGACCCAGTACTTC	CASSRSSQETQYF
TRBD2	TRBV6-4	NA	TRBJ2-1	TGTGCCAGCAGTGAGCTAGCGGGGGGACATGAGCAGTTCTTC	CASSELAGGHEQFF
NA	TRBV18	NA	TRBJ1-3	TGTGCCAGCTCTGACGGAAACACCATATATTTT	CASSDGNTIYF
NA	TRBV19	NA	TRBJ2-3	TGTGCCAGTAGTCGCAATAGCGGAACCACAGATACGCAGTATTTT	CASSRNSGTTDTQYF
NA	TRBV24-1	NA	TRBJ2-2	TGTGCCACCAGTCCCCAGGAGAGGGACACCGGGGAGCTGTTTTTT	CATSPQERDTGELFF
TRBD1	TRBV19	NA	TRBJ1-2	TGTGCCAGTAGCCCCCATCCGGGGGACAGGGCCTATGGCTACACCTTC	CASSPHPGDRAYGYTF
NA	TRBV11-2	NA	TRBJ2-7	TGTGCCAGCAGCTCCGGAGAATACGAGCAGTACTTC	CASSSGEYEQYF
TRBD1	TRBV28	NA	TRBJ1-1	TGTGCCAGCAGGGATTCCGGGCTCAGGGGGACTGAAGCTTTCTTT	CASRDSGLRGTEAFF
NA	TRBV3-1/TRBV3-2	NA	TRBJ2-1	TGTGCCAGCACCAAACTCACGGGGGGCCTTGAGCAGTTCTTC	CASTKLTGGLEQFF
TRBD1	TRBV25-1	NA	TRBJ1-6	TGTGCCAGCAGAGGACAGGGCGATTCACCCCTCCACTTT	CASRGQGDSPLHF
TRBD2	TRBV28	few	TRBJ2-2	TGTGCCAGCAGCTCACTAGCGGGGGGTAGCACCGGGGAGCTGTTTTTT	CASSSLAGGSTGELFF
TRBD1	TRBV5-6	few	TRBJ2-3	TGTGCCAGCAGCCCGGAAGGGACAGGGGAAGCAGATACGCAGTATTTT	CASSPEGTGEADTQYF
NA	TRBV14	NA	TRBJ1-6	TGTGCCAGCAGCCAAAAGGTCGGCCCGAGCTCCTATAATTCACCCCTCCACTTT	CASSQKVGPSSYNSPLHF
NA	TRBV5-1	NA	TRBJ2-7	TGCGCCAGCAGCCACAACCGGGAGCTGGGGCTTGGCGAGCAGTACTTC	CASSHNRELGLGEQYF
TRBD1	TRBV6-2/TRBV6-3	NA	TRBJ2-7	TGTGCCAGCAGCCACACCCGATCCGGGACAGCTGGACAGTACTTC	CASSHTRSGTAGQYF
NA	TRBV10-3	once	TRBJ1-1	TGTGCCATCACCAGACTTGTATGGGACACTGAAGCTTTCTTT	CAITRLVWDTEAFF
NA	TRBV2	NA	TRBJ2-7	TGTGCCAGCAGTGAAGGGGTCAGGGGATACGAGCAGTACTTC	CASSEGVRGYEQYF
NA	TRBV5-1	NA	TRBJ2-7	TGCGCCAGCAGTTTAGGGGGTGCCTCTTCCCTCTACGAGCAGTACTTC	CASSLGGASSLYEQYF
NA	TRBV10-3	NA	TRBJ1-2	TGTGCCATCAATGGCCGACAGGCCCATGGCTACACCTTC	CAINGRQAHGYTF
NA	TRBV28	once	TRBJ1-5	TGTGCCAGCAATACAATTCACGATAGCAATCAGCCCCAGCATTTT	CASNTIHDSNQPQHF
NA	TRBV9	NA	TRBJ1-6	TGTGCCAGCAGCGTAGGGTGGTCAGGCTCCTATAATTCACCCCTCCACTTT	CASSVGWSGSYNSPLHF
NA	TRBV18	NA	TRBJ1-6	TGTGCCAGCTCACCAGATACGGGTAGTGGACCCCTCCACTTT	CASSPDTGSGPLHF